This T cell receptor beta chain was retrieved from a study of cytomegalovirus exposure and HLA in healthy donors. In the study overall: About 82 million unique TCRs from HLA-typed donors were held in an early release of data. Points from the study as a whole: V- and J-gene trimming in TCR beta was tied to a missense DCLRE1C variant by an analysis performed later.

J was trimmed by 5 bases and V by 0 bases; bases with no gene match: 6. Germline V CDR1 and CDR2: SGDLS, YYNGEE. CDR3 length: 16 amino acids. Note on this clone: Its antigen is still unknown.

The PCR ran on 60 Vbeta and 13 Jbeta primers. Clones were read by immunoSEQ multiplex PCR, and TCRdb kept only the in-frame ones, dropping some. The sample has some 190,000 clones, almost 80% seen once. The receptor was isolated from a woman aged 18-29 years in good health and CMV-seronegative. The source material was PBMCs. This rearrangement joins TRBV9 to TRBJ2-3; 10 positions agree with TRBD2. The CDR3 reads CASSVVVAGGIDTQYF. The CDR3 coding sequence is TGTGCCAGCAGCGTAGTCGTAGCGGGGGGCATAGATACGCAGTATTTT.